This is a list of T cell receptor beta chains from one sample in a study of low-dose radiotherapy and immunotherapy resistance in tumors. TCRdb processed the reads anew with MiXCR; each CDR3 protein has one entry. The sample includes nearly 95,000 distinct CDR3 sequences, just under 9.5% seen only once; the top ten take more than 0.85%. The source material was PBMCs, sampled before treatment. The receptors derive from a male donor with prostate cancer. CDR3s include the opening cysteine and the closing phenylalanine or tryptophan. The D gene is left open where the match is weak. Not every row has a clone size; where given, it reads once, few, many or a size class.

d_call	clone_size	j_call	v_call	cdr3_nt	cdr3_aa
TRBD2	many	TRBJ2-2	TRBV10-3	TGTGCCATCAATGGACTAGCGGGAGGAGCCGGGGAGCTGTTTTTT	CAINGLAGGAGELFF
-	many	TRBJ1-1	TRBV6-2/TRBV6-3	TGTGCCTCCAAGGCGGGGACGAACACTGAAGCTTTCTTT	CASKAGTNTEAFF
-	many	TRBJ1-3	TRBV28	TGTGCCAGCAGTTTATACGACCGGGGCCCAAACTCTGGAAACACCATATATTTT	CASSLYDRGPNSGNTIYF
-	many	TRBJ2-3	TRBV27	TGTGCCAGCAGTTTATCGGGACGGATAGCCCCGGATACGCAGTATTTT	CASSLSGRIAPDTQYF
-	many	TRBJ2-6	TRBV28	TGTGCCAGCAGTTTCCCCAGGGGATACTCTGGGGCCAACGTCCTGACTTTC	CASSFPRGYSGANVLTF
TRBD1	many	TRBJ2-7	TRBV29-1	TGCAGCGTTGAAGAAGGGGACAGCACTTCCTACGAGCAGTACTTC	CSVEEGDSTSYEQYF
TRBD2	many	TRBJ2-3	TRBV5-1	TGCGCCAGCAGCTTTGGAGCGGGAGGATTCACAGATACGCAGTATTTT	CASSFGAGGFTDTQYF
TRBD1	many	TRBJ2-7	TRBV18	TGTGCCAGCTCACCACTTCCACCGGGACAGGGGATCTACGAGCAGTACTTC	CASSPLPPGQGIYEQYF
-	many	TRBJ2-7	TRBV29-1	TGCAGCGTTGAAGGGCATGGGGCCGCCGAGCAGTACTTC	CSVEGHGAAEQYF
-	many	TRBJ1-3	TRBV29-1	TGCAGCGTTGAACAGAACCTCTCTGGAAACACCATATATTTT	CSVEQNLSGNTIYF
-	many	TRBJ2-7	TRBV7-2	TGTGCCAGCAGCCACGACTCCACCGGTTACTACGAGCAGTACTTC	CASSHDSTGYYEQYF
-	-	TRBJ1-1	TRBV19	TGTGCCAGTAGCCATAGACAGAACACTGAAGCTTTCTTT	CASSHRQNTEAFF
-	many	TRBJ2-5	TRBV5-4	TGTGCCAGCGGCCGGGCAGGGTCCAGTCGCGGGACCCAGTACTTC	CASGRAGSSRGTQYF
-	many	TRBJ2-7	TRBV18	TGTGCCAGCTCACCAAACCTATACGAGCAGTACTTC	CASSPNLYEQYF
-	many	TRBJ2-7	TRBV29-1	TGCAGCGTGTCGGAGGACGAGCAGTACTTC	CSVSEDEQYF
TRBD2	many	TRBJ2-2	TRBV10-3	TGTGCCATCAGTGAGAGGACTAGTTCAGTGGCCGGGGAGCTGTTTTTT	CAISERTSSVAGELFF
TRBD2	many	TRBJ2-1	TRBV7-6	TGTGCCAGCAGTATCAGTTCGTCAGCGGGAGGCTACAATGAGCAGTTCTTC	CASSISSSAGGYNEQFF
-	many	TRBJ2-1	TRBV7-2	TGTGCCAGCAGCTTTGGGGGCGGGCCGGTGGATGAGCAGTTCTTC	CASSFGGGPVDEQFF
-	many	TRBJ1-1	TRBV12-3/TRBV12-4	TGTGCCAGCAGTTTACGTGCGGGGTTGAACACTGAAGCTTTCTTT	CASSLRAGLNTEAFF
-	-	TRBJ1-1	TRBV26	TGTGCCAGCAGTCCCAGGGGGCGAACTGAAGCTTTCTTT	CASSPRGRTEAFF
-	many	TRBJ2-4	TRBV4-3	TGCGCCAGCAGCCAAACTGAGGACATTCAGTACTTC	CASSQTEDIQYF
-	many	TRBJ2-7	TRBV20-1	TGCAGTGCTAGAGACAGCTTCACGGGCTACGAGCAGTACTTC	CSARDSFTGYEQYF
-	many	TRBJ1-2	TRBV30	TGTGCCTGGAGTGTACCTTTTGGCGGCTACACCTTC	CAWSVPFGGYTF
TRBD1	-	TRBJ2-2	TRBV9	TGTGCCAGCAGCGGTGGGACAGAGAACACCGGGGAGCTGTTTTTT	CASSGGTENTGELFF
-	many	TRBJ2-1	TRBV19	TGTGCCAGTAGTATATCGACGGAGAACAATGAGCAGTTCTTT	CASSISTENNEQFF
TRBD1	many	TRBJ2-1	TRBV19	TGTGCCAGTAGTCCGCCTGGGACAGGGGCCCCCTACAATGAGCAGTTCTTC	CASSPPGTGAPYNEQFF
-	many	TRBJ2-1	TRBV27	TGTGCCAGCAGTTTATCGGGTGGGATCGAGCAGTTCTTC	CASSLSGGIEQFF
-	many	TRBJ2-3	TRBV28	TGTGGGTCGACCGGACTAGGGGGAGCATTGAGAGATACGCAGTATTTT	CGSTGLGGALRDTQYF
-	many	TRBJ2-7	TRBV7-9	TGTGCCAGCAGCCCCCGTAGAGAATACGGCTCCTACGAGCAGTACTTC	CASSPRREYGSYEQYF
TRBD1	many	TRBJ2-7	TRBV5-4	TGTGCCAGCAGCCCAGGGACAGGGTTTCTCTACGAGCAGTACTTC	CASSPGTGFLYEQYF
TRBD2	many	TRBJ2-3	TRBV7-8	TGTGCCAGCAGCTCTCTAGCGGGAGGGGACACAGATACGCAGTATTTT	CASSSLAGGDTDTQYF
-	-	TRBJ1-6	TRBV5-3	TGTGCCAGCGCATCAGGTTCTTATTCACCCCTCCACTTT	CASASGSYSPLHF
TRBD2	few	TRBJ2-1	TRBV27	TGTGCCAGCAACAATCGACTAGCGGGAGCCGACAATGAGCAGTTCTTC	CASNNRLAGADNEQFF
TRBD2	many	TRBJ2-2	TRBV28	TGTGCCAGCAGTCTGGGGGGGTCTTCCACCGGGGAGCTGTTTTTT	CASSLGGSSTGELFF
-	many	TRBJ2-7	TRBV5-1	TGCGCCAGCGCCGGGGGCTACGAGCAGTACTTC	CASAGGYEQYF
-	many	TRBJ2-7	TRBV27	TGTGCCACCCGTCCCGGGAGCGGCTCCTACGAGCAGTACTTC	CATRPGSGSYEQYF
-	-	TRBJ1-1	TRBV20-1	TGCAGTCCTTATTCCCCGGGGAAGAACACTGAAGCTTTCTTT	CSPYSPGKNTEAFF
-	many	TRBJ2-7	TRBV29-1	TGCAGCGTTGAAGATGGGAAGACCTACGAGCAGTACTTC	CSVEDGKTYEQYF
-	many	TRBJ2-4	TRBV20-1	TGCAGTGCTGTAGAATGGGGAGCCAAAAACATTCAGTACTTC	CSAVEWGAKNIQYF
-	many	TRBJ2-3	TRBV28	TGTGCCAGCAGTTTTTGGGATACGCAGTATTTT	CASSFWDTQYF
-	many	TRBJ1-2	TRBV19	TGTGCCAGTAGAAACACCCAATATGGCTACACCTTC	CASRNTQYGYTF
-	many	TRBJ2-7	TRBV4-3	TGCGCCAGCAGCCAAGATTTTGGCTTCCGCTACGAGCAGTACTTC	CASSQDFGFRYEQYF
-	many	TRBJ1-5	TRBV15	TGTGCCACCAGCAGCTACAGTAGTCTGAACCAGCATTTT	CATSSYSSLNQHF
-	few	TRBJ2-1	TRBV28	TGTGCCAGCAGCCAGCCCCTTAGCAATGAGCAGTTCTTC	CASSQPLSNEQFF
-	many	TRBJ2-1	TRBV6-2/TRBV6-3	TGTGCCAGCAGTACCGGGACTCGCGGGGCCAATGAGCAGTTCTTC	CASSTGTRGANEQFF
TRBD2	many	TRBJ2-5	TRBV20-1	TGCAGTGTACCCTTATCAACGGGAGGGAGACAAGAGACCCAGTACTTC	CSVPLSTGGRQETQYF